The 7 T cell receptor beta chains reported below all come from one sample, sequenced in a study of blood T cells in healthy people across ages. The use of a sample-barcoded 5' primer and a J-beta primer mix characterized a second PCR of 7 to 11 cycles. TCRdb itself ran the 5' RACE reads through MiXCR, one entry per CDR3 protein. The sample holds some 700,000 distinct CDR3 sequences, roughly 43% seen once. The sequencing input was blood. The receptor set was obtained from a woman between 55 and 75 years old in good health.

This clonotype has more than one count but fewer than ten. The chain carries TRBV6-2 or TRBV6-3 and TRBJ1-5; D gene uncertain. The CDR3 has 17 residues. Germline CDR1 and CDR2: MNHEY and SVGEGT. V lost 7 bases, J lost 4 bases, and 23 bases lay in between. The CDR3 protein is CASNHDRAGGPNQPQHF. The CDR3 nucleotides are TGTGCCAGCAACCACGATAGGGCTGGCGGTCCTAATCAGCCCCAGCATTTT.

This chain links TRBV20-1 with TRBJ2-5; 10 nucleotides align to TRBD2. Germline V gene data show CDR1 as DFQATT and CDR2 as SNEGSKA (reference sequence). With 3 bases clipped from V and 11 bases from J, the junction kept 12 bases outside the gene matches. This CDR3 comprises 14 residues. DNA for the CDR3: TGCAGTGCTAGCCCTAGCGGGAGCGGGGGGGAGCAGTACTTC. Amino acids: CSASPSGSGGEQYF.

V usage is TRBV29-1 and J usage is TRBJ2-3; TRBD2 matches at 10 bases. Trimming cost V 4 bases and J 0 bases; bases outside gene matches: 13. Germline values: CDR1 SQVTM, CDR2 ANQGSEA. This CDR3 has 18 amino acids. CDR3 DNA: TGCAGCGTTGGCCCCCCTAAGCGGGGGGGCCGAAGCACAGATACGCAGTATTTT. The encoded protein is CSVGPPKRGGRSTDTQYF.

J is TRBJ1-4 and V is TRBV7-2; the D is unclear. Germline CDR1 reads SGHTA; CDR2 reads FQGNSA. This CDR3 comprises 14 residues. V was clipped by 3 bases and J by 3 bases, with 8 bases between them. The CDR3 DNA follows: TGTGCCAGCAGCTTTCGGGCCTCTAATGAAAAACTGTTTTTT. Amino acid sequence: CASSFRASNEKLFF.

As to this clonotype: Germline is not matched at one junction end, which may reflect a read error. This chain links TRBV5-5 with TRBJ2-1; the D gene is possibly TRBD1 (5 bases). CDR1 and CDR2 from the germline V gene are SGHKS and YYEKEE (reference sequence). The CDR3 spans 13 residues. CDR3 in amino acids: CACSPTQGHEQFF. For the CDR3, the DNA is TGTGCCTGCAGCCCAACCCAGGGCCATGAGCAGTTCTTC.

The chain has TRBV25-1 and TRBJ1-4; no clear D gene. This CDR3 has 15 amino acids. CDR1 MGHDK and CDR2 SYGVNS come from the germline V gene. V lost 3 bases, J lost 0 bases, and 8 bases lay in between. The CDR3 DNA is TGTGCCAGCAGTGACGCAGGAGCAACTAATGAAAAACTGTTTTTT. This codes for CASSDAGATNEKLFF. The full variable domain, rest sourced from reference TRBV25-1 and TRBJ1-4, is EADIYQTPRYLVIGTGKKITLECSQTMGHDKMYWYQQDPGMELHLIHYSYGVNSTEKGDLSSESTVSRIRTEHFPLTLESARPSHTSQYLCASSDAGATNEKLFFGSGTQLSVL.

The rearrangement uses TRBV4-1 and TRBJ2-7; possibly TRBD2 for D (5 bases). Germline lookup yields CDR1 MGHRA and CDR2 YSYEKL. Between the trimmed V and J ends, which lost 0 bases and 1 base, there was a span of 10 bases. The CDR3 has 15 amino acids. Written as DNA, the CDR3 is TGCGCCAGCAGCCAAGAAGGCGGCGGGTCCTACGAGCAGTACTTC. Amino acids: CASSQEGGGSYEQYF.